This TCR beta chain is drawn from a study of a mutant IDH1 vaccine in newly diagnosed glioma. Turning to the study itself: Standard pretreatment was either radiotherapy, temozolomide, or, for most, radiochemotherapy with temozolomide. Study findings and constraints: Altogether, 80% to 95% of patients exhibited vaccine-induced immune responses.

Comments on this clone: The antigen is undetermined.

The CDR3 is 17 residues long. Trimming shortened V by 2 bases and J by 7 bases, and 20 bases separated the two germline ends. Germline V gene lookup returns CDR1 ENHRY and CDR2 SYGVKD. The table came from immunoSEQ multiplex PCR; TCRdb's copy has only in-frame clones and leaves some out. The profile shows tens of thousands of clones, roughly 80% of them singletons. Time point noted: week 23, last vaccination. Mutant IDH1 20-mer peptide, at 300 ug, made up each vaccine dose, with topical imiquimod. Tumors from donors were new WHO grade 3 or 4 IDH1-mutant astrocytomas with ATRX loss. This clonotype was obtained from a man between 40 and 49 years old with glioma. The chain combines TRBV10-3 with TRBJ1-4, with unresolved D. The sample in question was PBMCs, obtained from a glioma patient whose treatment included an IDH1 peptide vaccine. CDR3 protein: CAISEGLIGRLGEKLFF. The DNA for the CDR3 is TGTGCCATCAGTGAGGGGTTAATCGGCCGCCTAGGTGAAAAACTGTTTTTT.